These T cell receptor beta chains were read from a single sample in a study of follicular helper T cells after annual influenza vaccination. Generated by immunoSEQ multiplex PCR, the TCRdb table keeps only in-frame clones and is missing some. Counted here are about 15,000 clones, under 80% occurring once; the ten biggest clones make up less than 0.55%. The specimen was CXCR5- memory CD4+ T cells sorted from blood, collected on the day of influenza vaccination. Receptors were obtained from an adult who received the influenza vaccine. Both conserved end residues are part of each CDR3. Each record gives: clone size, V gene, J gene, D gene, CDR3 length, CDR3 DNA, CDR3 protein. A D gene is named only where the DNA matches it firmly. Clone sizes are given selectively: once, few, many, or a class where the clone is expanded.

size: NA; V: TRBV29-1; J: TRBJ2-3; D: TRBD1; length: 14; DNA: TGCAGCGTCGGACAGGGGGCTTATTCGGATACGCAGTATTTT; CDR3: CSVGQGAYSDTQYF
size: NA; V: TRBV12-5; J: TRBJ2-1; D: NA; length: 14; DNA: TGTGCTAGTGGTTTGGGTAGGGGTCGCAATGAGCAGTTCTTC; CDR3: CASGLGRGRNEQFF
size: NA; V: TRBV18; J: TRBJ2-3; D: TRBD2; length: 16; DNA: TGTGCCAGCTCACCGGGGCTAGCGGGGGTCACAGATACGCAGTATTTT; CDR3: CASSPGLAGVTDTQYF
size: NA; V: TRBV19; J: TRBJ1-6; D: NA; length: 14; DNA: TGTGCCAGTAGTGCGGTAAGGGGGAATTCACCCCTCCACTTT; CDR3: CASSAVRGNSPLHF
size: NA; V: TRBV6-5; J: TRBJ1-1; D: NA; length: 15; DNA: TGTGCCAGCAGCCCTACCTGGGCCCTGAACACTGAAGCTTTCTTT; CDR3: CASSPTWALNTEAFF
size: NA; V: TRBV29-1; J: TRBJ2-7; D: NA; length: 12; DNA: TGCAGCGCCGGGACACACTCCTACGAGCAGTACTTC; CDR3: CSAGTHSYEQYF
size: few; V: TRBV6-5; J: TRBJ2-7; D: NA; length: 14; DNA: TGTGCCAGCACCCATCAGGGATACGGGGGCGAGCAGTACTTC; CDR3: CASTHQGYGGEQYF
size: NA; V: TRBV11-2; J: TRBJ2-4; D: NA; length: 14; DNA: TGTGCCAGCAGCCGCGACCGGATTGGGAACATTCAGTACTTC; CDR3: CASSRDRIGNIQYF
size: NA; V: TRBV6-1; J: TRBJ1-1; D: NA; length: 12; DNA: TGTGCCAGCTTCGGAAGGAGCATTGAAGCTTTCTTT; CDR3: CASFGRSIEAFF
size: few; V: TRBV11-1; J: TRBJ2-7; D: TRBD2; length: 14; DNA: TGTGCCAGCAGCTCCACCGGGACTACCTACGAGCAGTACTTC; CDR3: CASSSTGTTYEQYF
size: NA; V: TRBV5-5; J: TRBJ1-2; D: TRBD1; length: 14; DNA: TGTGCCAGCAGCTTAGGACAGGAAAGGAGTGGCTACACCTTC; CDR3: CASSLGQERSGYTF
size: once; V: TRBV12-5; J: TRBJ2-1; D: TRBD2; length: 13; DNA: TGTGCTAGTGCCCTTAGCGGGGGAGGGGAGCAGTTCTTC; CDR3: CASALSGGGEQFF
size: NA; V: TRBV19; J: TRBJ2-2; D: NA; length: 14; DNA: TGTGCCAGTAGTACCCACGTAAACACCGGGGAGCTGTTTTTT; CDR3: CASSTHVNTGELFF
size: NA; V: TRBV4-3; J: TRBJ2-1; D: TRBD1; length: 14; DNA: TGCGCCAGCAGCCGCAACAGGGGGAGCAATGAGCAGTTCTTC; CDR3: CASSRNRGSNEQFF
size: NA; V: TRBV28; J: TRBJ1-2; D: NA; length: 14; DNA: TGTGCCAGCACCCGGGACGGGCGTCTTGGCGGCTACACCTTC; CDR3: CASTRDGRLGGYTF
size: NA; V: TRBV29-1; J: TRBJ2-3; D: NA; length: 15; DNA: TGCAGCGTTGAAACCCATGGCAGGGGGGCAGATACGCAGTATTTT; CDR3: CSVETHGRGADTQYF
size: NA; V: TRBV6-5; J: TRBJ2-3; D: NA; length: 15; DNA: TGTGCCAGCAGTTACTCGAACGGGGTCGGAGATACGCAGTATTTT; CDR3: CASSYSNGVGDTQYF
size: NA; V: TRBV5-8; J: TRBJ1-6; D: TRBD1; length: 17; DNA: TGTGCCAGCAGCTTGGTGCAGGGGGTACGATATAATTCACCCCTCCACTTT; CDR3: CASSLVQGVRYNSPLHF
size: NA; V: TRBV7-2; J: TRBJ1-6; D: NA; length: 15; DNA: TGTGCCAGCAGACGACAGAGCTCCTATAATTCACCCCTCCACTTT; CDR3: CASRRQSSYNSPLHF
size: NA; V: TRBV7-2; J: TRBJ2-2; D: NA; length: 14; DNA: TGTGCCAGCAGGCTCCTACAGGGTACCGGGGAGCTGTTTTTT; CDR3: CASRLLQGTGELFF
size: NA; V: TRBV18; J: TRBJ2-3; D: NA; length: 16; DNA: TGTGCCAGCTCACCTCGAGGGGCAGGGCATTCAGATACGCAGTATTTT; CDR3: CASSPRGAGHSDTQYF
size: few; V: TRBV4-1; J: TRBJ1-2; D: NA; length: 14; DNA: TGCGCCAGCAGCCAAGTAGTTACCGGCTATGGCTACACCTTC; CDR3: CASSQVVTGYGYTF
size: NA; V: TRBV28; J: TRBJ1-1; D: NA; length: 15; DNA: TGTGCCAGCAGTTCCAAACCGCAACGGGCCACTGAAGCTTTCTTT; CDR3: CASSSKPQRATEAFF
size: NA; V: TRBV6-5; J: TRBJ1-2; D: NA; length: 13; DNA: TGTGCCAGCACACCAGGGCGGGCCTATGGCTACACCTTC; CDR3: CASTPGRAYGYTF
size: once; V: TRBV9; J: TRBJ2-1; D: NA; length: 15; DNA: TGTGCCAGCAGTCGGGACGGGGGCTCGTACAATGAGCAGTTCTTC; CDR3: CASSRDGGSYNEQFF
size: NA; V: TRBV7-8; J: TRBJ1-1; D: NA; length: 15; DNA: TGTGCCAGCAGCCCCCGGTGGGGCATGAACACTGAAGCTTTCTTT; CDR3: CASSPRWGMNTEAFF
size: NA; V: TRBV18; J: TRBJ1-1; D: TRBD1; length: 13; DNA: TGTGCCAGCTCCCGAACAGGGGACACTGAAGCTTTCTTT; CDR3: CASSRTGDTEAFF
size: NA; V: TRBV6-5; J: TRBJ2-7; D: NA; length: 13; DNA: TGTGCCAGCACCGACCCGGAGGTCTACGAGCAGTACTTC; CDR3: CASTDPEVYEQYF
size: NA; V: TRBV7-2; J: TRBJ2-5; D: TRBD1; length: 15; DNA: TGTGCCAGCAGCAAAAACTCCAGGGGGCTAGAGACCCAGTACTTC; CDR3: CASSKNSRGLETQYF
size: NA; V: TRBV25-1; J: TRBJ2-3; D: TRBD1; length: 16; DNA: TGTGCCAGCAGTGAATTCGGAAGGCGACAGGGCGATACGCAGTATTTT; CDR3: CASSEFGRRQGDTQYF
size: NA; V: TRBV2; J: TRBJ2-7; D: TRBD1; length: 12; DNA: TGTGCCAGCAGGGGGTCTATCGGGACAGGGAGTTTC; CDR3: CASRGSIGTGSF
size: NA; V: TRBV11-2; J: TRBJ2-1; D: NA; length: 15; DNA: TGTGCCAGCAGCTTGGGTCGGACTATGTACAATGAGCAGTTCTTC; CDR3: CASSLGRTMYNEQFF
size: once; V: TRBV5-8; J: TRBJ2-1; D: TRBD2; length: 16; DNA: TGTGCCAGCAGCCCCGGGACTACCAACTCCTACAATGAGCAGTTCTTC; CDR3: CASSPGTTNSYNEQFF
size: NA; V: TRBV6-5; J: TRBJ1-2; D: NA; length: 13; DNA: TGTGCCAGCAGACACGACGCTAACTATGGCTACACCTTC; CDR3: CASRHDANYGYTF
size: NA; V: TRBV2; J: TRBJ2-5; D: TRBD2; length: 15; DNA: TGTGCCAGCAATAGACTAGCGGGGGGGCAAGAGACCCAGTACTTC; CDR3: CASNRLAGGQETQYF
size: NA; V: TRBV18; J: TRBJ2-5; D: TRBD1; length: 16; DNA: TGTGCCAGCTCACCACCCACTGGACAGGGAGAGTTATGGCAGTACTTC; CDR3: CASSPPTGQGELWQYF
size: NA; V: TRBV5-1; J: TRBJ2-7; D: TRBD1; length: 15; DNA: TGCGCCAGCAGCTTAGGCGGGACAGGTCCCCTCGAGCAGTACTTC; CDR3: CASSLGGTGPLEQYF
size: NA; V: TRBV7-9; J: TRBJ1-3; D: NA; length: 16; DNA: TGTGCCAGCAGCTCCAGAACAGGCGCCTCTGGAAACACCATATATTTT; CDR3: CASSSRTGASGNTIYF
size: few; V: TRBV11-3; J: TRBJ2-1; D: TRBD2; length: 16; DNA: TGTGCCAGCAGCGCCAGTGCTAGCGGGGGGGCCAATGAGCAGTTCTTC; CDR3: CASSASASGGANEQFF
size: few; V: TRBV4-3; J: TRBJ1-2; D: NA; length: 15; DNA: TGCGCCAGCAGCCAAGATCTGCAGGGGAGCTATGGCTACACCTTC; CDR3: CASSQDLQGSYGYTF
size: NA; V: TRBV7-2; J: TRBJ1-2; D: TRBD1; length: 18; DNA: TGTGCCAGCAGCTTATTTGGGACAGGGGGAATTGCTAACTATGGCTACACCTTC; CDR3: CASSLFGTGGIANYGYTF
size: NA; V: TRBV5-5; J: TRBJ2-3; D: TRBD2; length: 14; DNA: TGTGCCAGCAGCGCGGGACTAGCGGGGAGTACGCAGTATTTT; CDR3: CASSAGLAGSTQYF
size: NA; V: TRBV4-1; J: TRBJ1-4; D: NA; length: 16; DNA: TGCGCCAGCAGCCAATTGGGGGCCGAAGGGCGTGGAAAACTGTTTTTT; CDR3: CASSQLGAEGRGKLFF
size: NA; V: TRBV7-7; J: TRBJ2-5; D: TRBD2; length: 14; DNA: TGTGCTAGCAGCTCCCTCGGGGGGCAAGAGACCCAGTACTTC; CDR3: CASSSLGGQETQYF
size: once; V: TRBV9; J: TRBJ2-2; D: TRBD1; length: 16; DNA: TGTGCCAGCAGCGTAGTCAGGGACAGGGTTACCGGGGAGCTGTTTTTT; CDR3: CASSVVRDRVTGELFF
size: once; V: TRBV5-4; J: TRBJ2-6; D: TRBD1; length: 18; DNA: TGTGCCAGCAGCCCGGGACAGGGGGTGAGTCTGGGAACCAACGTCCTGACTTTC; CDR3: CASSPGQGVSLGTNVLTF
size: few; V: TRBV7-2; J: TRBJ1-6; D: TRBD1; length: 17; DNA: TGTGCCAGCAGACCTACTGACAGGGCCTCCTATAATTCACCCCTCCACTTT; CDR3: CASRPTDRASYNSPLHF
size: NA; V: TRBV6-5; J: TRBJ2-7; D: NA; length: 15; DNA: TGTGCCAGCAGCCACGGGGACCCCAGGACCTACGAGCAGTACTTC; CDR3: CASSHGDPRTYEQYF
size: NA; V: TRBV5-1; J: TRBJ1-1; D: NA; length: 14; DNA: TGCGCCAGCAGCCCGATCCCAGGCCGGAGTGAAGCTTTCTTT; CDR3: CASSPIPGRSEAFF